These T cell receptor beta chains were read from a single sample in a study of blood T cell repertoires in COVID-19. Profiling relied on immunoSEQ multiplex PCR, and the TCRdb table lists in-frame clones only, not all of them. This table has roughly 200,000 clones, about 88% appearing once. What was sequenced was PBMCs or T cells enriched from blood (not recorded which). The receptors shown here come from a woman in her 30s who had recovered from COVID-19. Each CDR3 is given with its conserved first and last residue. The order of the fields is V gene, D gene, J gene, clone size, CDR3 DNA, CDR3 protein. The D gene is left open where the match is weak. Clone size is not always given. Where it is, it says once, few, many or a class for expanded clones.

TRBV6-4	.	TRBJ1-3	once	TGTGCCAGCAGTGCAAGGACACCTGGAAACACCATATATTTT	CASSARTPGNTIYF
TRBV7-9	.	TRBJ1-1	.	TGTGCCAGCAGCCCCGACAGCACTGAAGCTTTCTTT	CASSPDSTEAFF
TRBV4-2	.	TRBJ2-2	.	TGTGCCAGCAGCCAAGATTATGCTTTGGGCCAGAGACACACCGGGGAGCTGTTTTTT	CASSQDYALGQRHTGELFF
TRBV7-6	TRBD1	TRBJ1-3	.	TGTGCCAGCAGCCTCGGACAGGGGTCCGGAAACACCATATATTTT	CASSLGQGSGNTIYF
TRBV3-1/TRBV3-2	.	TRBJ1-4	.	TGTGCCAGCAGCCAAGTGGGACGGTCCAGGGGAGGGGAAAAACTGTTTTTT	CASSQVGRSRGGEKLFF
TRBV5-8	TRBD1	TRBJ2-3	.	TGTGCCAGCAGCCCCGGACAGGTGTCCACAGATACGCAGTATTTT	CASSPGQVSTDTQYF
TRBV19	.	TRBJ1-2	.	TGTGCCAGTAAAGATTTTGCAGGGCCCGACTATGGCTACACCTTC	CASKDFAGPDYGYTF
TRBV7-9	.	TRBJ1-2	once	TGTGCCAGCAGCCCGACCGGCTCGGAGGATGGCTACACCTTC	CASSPTGSEDGYTF
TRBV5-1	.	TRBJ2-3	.	TGCGCCAGCAGCCTCGCCGTAGCGGACAACACAGATACGCAGTATTTT	CASSLAVADNTDTQYF
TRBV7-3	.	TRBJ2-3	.	TGTGCCAGCAGCTTGTATCAGGGACTTAGCACAGATACGCAGTATTTT	CASSLYQGLSTDTQYF
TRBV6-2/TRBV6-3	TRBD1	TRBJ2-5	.	TGTGCCAGCAGTTACTACGGACAGGGCGGAGAGACCCAGTACTTC	CASSYYGQGGETQYF
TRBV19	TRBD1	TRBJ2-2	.	TGTGCCAGTAAGGGACAGGGGGCGGCTACCGGGGAGCTGTTTTTT	CASKGQGAATGELFF
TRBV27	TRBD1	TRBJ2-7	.	TGTGCCAGCAGCCAATCCGGGACAGGGGTTGAGCAGTACTTC	CASSQSGTGVEQYF
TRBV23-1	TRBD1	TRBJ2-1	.	TGCGCCAGCACCCCCCTAGGGCAGGGGGCGAATGAGCAGTTCTTC	CASTPLGQGANEQFF
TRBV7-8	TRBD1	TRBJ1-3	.	TGTGCCAGCAGCTTAGGACAGGGGGCTGGAAACACCATATATTTT	CASSLGQGAGNTIYF
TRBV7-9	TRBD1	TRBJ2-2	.	TGTGCCAGCAGCTCAACAGGGGGCGGCACCGGGGAGCTGTTTTTT	CASSSTGGGTGELFF
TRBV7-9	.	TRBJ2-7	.	TGTGCCAGCAGCATCCTGGACCGGGGGGCGTCCGAGCAGTACTTC	CASSILDRGASEQYF
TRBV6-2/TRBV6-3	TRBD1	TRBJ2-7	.	TGTGCCAGCAGTTCCGGGACAGCCGAGCAGTACTTC	CASSSGTAEQYF
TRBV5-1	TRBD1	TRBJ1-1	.	TGCGCCAGCAGCTTGGCGGGACAGGGGTTTTCTGAAGCTTTCTTT	CASSLAGQGFSEAFF
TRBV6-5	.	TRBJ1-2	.	TGTGCCAGCTCAGGGTACTATGGCTACACCTTC	CASSGYYGYTF
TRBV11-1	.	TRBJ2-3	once	TGTGCCAGCAGCTTAGTGAGGGCTAGCACAGATACGCAGTATTTT	CASSLVRASTDTQYF
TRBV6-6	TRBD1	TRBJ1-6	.	TGTGCCAGCAGATCCGGGACAGATTATAATTCACCCCTCCACTTT	CASRSGTDYNSPLHF
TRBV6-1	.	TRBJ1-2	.	TGTGCCAGCAGTGAAGATCGGGGTATGGGTGGCTACACCTTC	CASSEDRGMGGYTF
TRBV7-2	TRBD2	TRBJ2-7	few	TGTGCCAGCAGCTTAGCGCGGGGGGCGCCCGAGCAGTACTTC	CASSLARGAPEQYF
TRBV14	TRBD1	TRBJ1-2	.	TGTGCCAGCAGCCAAGTCGTCGCAGGGGGAGGCTATGGCTACACCTTC	CASSQVVAGGGYGYTF
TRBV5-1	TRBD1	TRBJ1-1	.	TGCGCCAGCAGCTGGGGACAGGAGAACACTGAAGCTTTCTTT	CASSWGQENTEAFF
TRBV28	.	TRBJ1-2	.	TGTGCCAGCAGTTTATGGCAGGATGGCTACACCTTC	CASSLWQDGYTF
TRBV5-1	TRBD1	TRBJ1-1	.	TGCGCCAGCACCCTGGACAGGATGAACACTGAAGCTTTCTTT	CASTLDRMNTEAFF
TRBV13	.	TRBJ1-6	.	TGTGCCAGCAGCCCTAGGGGGGGCAGACCCTTCTCCTATAATTCACCCCTCCACTTT	CASSPRGGRPFSYNSPLHF
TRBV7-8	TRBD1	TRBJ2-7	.	TGTGCCAGCAGCTCCCGGGACAGGGAGGCCTACGAGCAGTACTTC	CASSSRDREAYEQYF
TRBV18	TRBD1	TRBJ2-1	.	TGTGCCAGCTCACCTTCCCTCCGGGACAGGGTACACAATGAGCAGTTCTTC	CASSPSLRDRVHNEQFF
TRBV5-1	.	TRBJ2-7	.	TGCGCCAGCAGCTTAACAGGGTCCTACGAGCAGTACTTC	CASSLTGSYEQYF
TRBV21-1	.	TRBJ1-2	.	TGTGCCAGCACCCAGGACAGGGATGACACCTTC	CASTQDRDDTF
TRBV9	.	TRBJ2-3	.	TGTGCCAGCAGCGCGCGGGGATTTAGGGAGTCCAGCACAGATACGCAGTATTTT	CASSARGFRESSTDTQYF
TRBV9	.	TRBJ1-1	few	TGTGCCAGCAGCGTAGCTACGGGGAGTGAAGCTTTCTTT	CASSVATGSEAFF
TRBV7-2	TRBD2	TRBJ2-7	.	TGTGCCAGCAGCCCTCATGCTAGCGGGGGTGGCTACGAGCAGTACTTC	CASSPHASGGGYEQYF
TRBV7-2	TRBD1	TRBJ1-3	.	TGTGCCAGCAGCTTATCCTCAGGGGGCGGAAACACCATATATTTT	CASSLSSGGGNTIYF
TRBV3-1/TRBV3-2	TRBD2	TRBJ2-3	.	TGTGCCAGCAGCCCGGGACTAGCGACAGATACGCAGTATTTT	CASSPGLATDTQYF
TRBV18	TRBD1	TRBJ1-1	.	TGTGCCAGCTCACCACGAGACAGAGGGGGCCCGAACACTGAAGCTTTCTTT	CASSPRDRGGPNTEAFF
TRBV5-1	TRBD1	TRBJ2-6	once	TGCGCCAGCAGGTTGACAGGGGGCGCTCCCGGGGCCAACGTCCTGACTTTC	CASRLTGGAPGANVLTF
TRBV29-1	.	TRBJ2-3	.	TGCAGCGTTGAGGGGGGGGACACGACAGATACGCAGTATTTT	CSVEGGDTTDTQYF
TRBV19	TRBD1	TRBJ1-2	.	TGTGCCAGTACGACGACAGGGGTGAACTATGGCTACACCTTC	CASTTTGVNYGYTF
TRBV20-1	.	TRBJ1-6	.	TGCAGTGCTAGTTACGGGGGTAGTTCACCCCTCCACTTT	CSASYGGSSPLHF
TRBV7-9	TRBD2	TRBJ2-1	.	TGTGCCAGCAGCCCTAGCGGGGGGGTAAATGAGCAGTTCTTC	CASSPSGGVNEQFF
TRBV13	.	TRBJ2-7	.	TGTGCCAGCAGCTTAGTTGACAAGCCCCACGAGCAGTACTTC	CASSLVDKPHEQYF
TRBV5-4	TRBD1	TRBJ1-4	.	TGTGCCAGCAGCTCGCTCCGGGACAGTATTAATGAAAAACTGTTTTTT	CASSSLRDSINEKLFF
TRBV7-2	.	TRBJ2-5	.	TGTGCCAGCAGCGGAACCCGGGGGATCCAAGAGACCCAGTACTTC	CASSGTRGIQETQYF
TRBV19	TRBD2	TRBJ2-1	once	TGTGCCAGTAGTCGGGGGGAATTAGCTTGGAATGAGCAGTTCTTC	CASSRGELAWNEQFF
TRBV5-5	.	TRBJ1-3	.	TGTGCCAGCAGCTTTCGGGAGGGAAGTTCTGGAAACACCATATATTTT	CASSFREGSSGNTIYF
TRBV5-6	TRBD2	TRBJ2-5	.	TGTGCCAGCAGCTCTCTGACTAGCGGAGAAGAGACCCAGTACTTC	CASSSLTSGEETQYF
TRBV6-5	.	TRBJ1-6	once	TGTGCCAGCAGTTACTTTGACACTTCACCCCTCCACTTT	CASSYFDTSPLHF
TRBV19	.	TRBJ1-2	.	TGTGCCAGTTGGGGGGGCCTAGATGGCTACACCTTC	CASWGGLDGYTF
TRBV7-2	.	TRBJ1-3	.	TGTGCCAGCAGCCCATCCGTCGGGAGAGGCACTGGAAACACCATATATTTT	CASSPSVGRGTGNTIYF
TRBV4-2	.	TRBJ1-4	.	TGTGCCAGCAGCCAAGCCCGGGATCCTCCCGGAGGAAAACTGTTTTTT	CASSQARDPPGGKLFF